This is a list of T cell receptor beta chains from one sample in a study of T-cell reconstitution after alpha-beta-depleted transplantation in children. Each CDR3 protein gets one entry after TCRdb re-called the PCR reads with MiXCR. Here the sample spans about 240,000 distinct CDR3 sequences, roughly 24% being singletons. Here the sequenced sample was PBMCs, taken before TCRalphabeta/CD19-depleted stem cell transplant. These receptors originate from a girl aged 2 to 9 with Fanconi anemia, due to receive a stem cell transplant. Both conserved end residues are part of each CDR3. The D gene is left open where the match is weak. Clone size appears in some rows only: once, few, many, or a class for an expanded clone.

>TRBJ2-7|17|TRBV20-1|many|NA
TGCAGTGCTAGTGTGGATGATGGCCAGAGCCCCAGGATGGAGCAGTACTTC
CSASVDDGQSPRMEQYF
>TRBJ2-1|11|TRBV20-1|few|NA
TGCAGTGCTAGTAGGTACAATGAGCAGTTCTTC
CSASRYNEQFF
>TRBJ1-2|18|TRBV4-1|few|NA
TGCGCCAGCAGCCAAGTAGTTATCTTCTCGGAGACTAACTATGGCTACACCTTC
CASSQVVIFSETNYGYTF
>TRBJ2-6|12|TRBV10-3|few|NA
TGTGCCATCTACTCTGGGGCCAACGTCCTGACTTTC
CAIYSGANVLTF
>TRBJ2-3|17|TRBV4-2|many|TRBD2
TGTGCCAGCAGCCAAGATGTGGGTGGAAGCGGGGGAGATACGCAGTATTTT
CASSQDVGGSGGDTQYF
>TRBJ2-7|14|TRBV29-1|NA|TRBD2
TGCAGCGTCCCAGGACTAGCGGGAAACTACGAGCAGTACTTC
CSVPGLAGNYEQYF
>TRBJ2-7|15|TRBV12-3/TRBV12-4|many|NA
TGTGCCAGCAGTCCCGGGGTACTGAGCTCCTACGAGCAGTACTTC
CASSPGVLSSYEQYF
>TRBJ2-2|13|TRBV29-1|many|TRBD1
TGCAGCGTCGGGGACAGGGCGACCGGGGAGCTGTTTTTT
CSVGDRATGELFF
>TRBJ2-3|13|TRBV29-1|NA|TRBD1
TGCAGCGTCGGACAGGGGGGAACAGATACGCAGTATTTT
CSVGQGGTDTQYF
>TRBJ2-7|15|TRBV21-1|few|NA
TGTGCCAGCAGCAAAGGACAGCACCTTCCCTACGAGCAGTACTTC
CASSKGQHLPYEQYF
>TRBJ2-7|14|TRBV12-3/TRBV12-4|NA|NA
TGTGCCAGCAACCCGGAGGGCCAGCGATACGAGCAGTACTTC
CASNPEGQRYEQYF
>TRBJ2-7|14|TRBV29-1|NA|NA
TGCAGCGTCCCAAGTCGACAGCCCCCCTACGAGCAGTACTTC
CSVPSRQPPYEQYF
>TRBJ2-5|16|TRBV20-1|few|TRBD2
TGCAGTGCTAGAGTGGGAACTAGCGGGGGGCAAGAGACCCAGTACTTC
CSARVGTSGGQETQYF
>TRBJ2-7|12|TRBV29-1|many|NA
TGCAGCGCCTCGGGTCGATCCTACGAGCAGTACTTC
CSASGRSYEQYF
>TRBJ2-3|15|TRBV28|NA|NA
TGTGCCAGCAGCCCCGGCAGGGGCTCCGGAGATACGCAGTATTTT
CASSPGRGSGDTQYF
>TRBJ2-7|15|TRBV19|NA|NA
TGTGCCAGTAGTAGCCCGGCCGGGGGATCCTACGAGCAGTACTTC
CASSSPAGGSYEQYF
>TRBJ2-5|16|TRBV27|few|TRBD2
TGTGCCAGCAGTTTGGGACTAGCGGGAGCACAAGAGACCCAGTACTTC
CASSLGLAGAQETQYF
>TRBJ2-7|15|TRBV20-1|many|TRBD1
TGCAGTGCTAGTATATCGCACAGGGGGCTCCACGAGCAGTACTTC
CSASISHRGLHEQYF
>TRBJ2-1|12|TRBV20-1|NA|NA
TGCAGTGCTACCGACCTAGGTAGAAAGCAGTTCTTC
CSATDLGRKQFF
>TRBJ2-2|13|TRBV29-1|many|TRBD1
TGCAGCGTTGATACAGGGGGCACCGGGGAGCTGTTTTTT
CSVDTGGTGELFF
>TRBJ2-1|14|TRBV4-2|few|NA
TGTGCCAGCAGCCAAGAATGGGGGGTCTTTGAGCAGTTCTTC
CASSQEWGVFEQFF
>TRBJ2-3|13|TRBV29-1|many|NA
TGCAGCGTTGAAGAGGGGGTCCCAGATACGCAGTATTTT
CSVEEGVPDTQYF
>TRBJ2-4|12|TRBV28|NA|NA
TGTGCCAGCAGTCAAAAGGAGAACATTCAGTACTTC
CASSQKENIQYF
>TRBJ2-7|15|TRBV13|few|NA
TGTGCCAGCAGCATAGTCGCGGCAGGAACCTACGAGCAGTACTTC
CASSIVAAGTYEQYF
>TRBJ2-7|13|TRBV20-1|NA|TRBD2
TGCAGTGCAGCGGGAGGGCTCTCCTACGAGCAGTACTTC
CSAAGGLSYEQYF
>TRBJ2-5|14|TRBV11-2|many|TRBD2
TGTGCCAGCAGCTACCCGGGACTAGGAGAGACCCAGTACTTC
CASSYPGLGETQYF